This record concerns one TCR beta chain sequence. Its specificity is not known. This entry is derived from a study of cytomegalovirus exposure and HLA in healthy donors. PCR amplification relied on 60 Vbeta primers (plus 13 Jbeta primers). Using immunoSEQ multiplex PCR, the repertoire was profiled, and TCRdb retains in-frame clones only, with some absent. Counted here are roughly 110,000 clones, around 79% occurring once; the ten biggest clones make up roughly 3.6%. Findings and caveats of the study: TCR beta sequences reportedly predicted the HLA-A and HLA-B alleles of most subjects accurately.

The receptor was derived from a man between 60 and 70 years old in good health and CMV-seronegative. The sample comprised PBMCs.

The CDR3 here is CASSVGRGPMNTEAFF. The CDR3 nucleotides are TGTGCCAGCAGCGTGGGTAGGGGCCCTATGAACACTGAAGCTTTCTTT. The chain is built from TRBV9 and TRBJ1-1, with D maybe TRBD1 (5 bases). This CDR3 comprises 16 residues. Trimming shortened V by 2 bases and J by 0 bases, and 14 bases separated the two germline ends. CDR1 is SGDLS, CDR2 YYNGEE, per germline.